Shown below are 2 T cell receptor beta chains from a single sample sequenced in a study of control samples from healthy donors and cancer patients. This table comes from immunoSEQ multiplex PCR, and its TCRdb copy is limited to in-frame clones, with some not included. The profile covers about 20,000 clones, with less than 90% appearing a single time and 32% taken by the ten largest. Sequencing was done on a sample of PBMCs. These receptors all stem from a man in his 60s with head and neck cancer.

V usage is TRBV7-2 and J usage is TRBJ2-7; D ambiguous. Trimming took 5 bases from V and 5 from J, leaving 13 bases between them. The CDR3 totals 13 residues. Germline CDR1 SGHTA, CDR2 FQGNSA. The CDR3 nucleotides read TGTGCCAGCAGCCCCATTGAATACCACGAGCAGTACTTC. It yields the protein CASSPIEYHEQYF. The entire variable domain, with the rest obtained from reference TRBV7-2 and TRBJ2-7, is as follows: GAGVSQSPSNKVTEKGKDVELRCDPISGHTALYWYRQSLGQGLEFLIYFQGNSAPDKSGLPSDRFSAERTGGSVSTLTIQRTQQEDSAVYLCASSPIEYHEQYFGPGTRLTVT.

The genes are TRBV6-6 and TRBJ1-5; 9 nucleotides line up with TRBD1. Germline assignment: CDR1 MNHNY and CDR2 SVGAGI (reference sequence). This CDR3 region has 15 residues. The V segment lost 5 bases and the J segment 6 bases; nucleotides outside the gene matches: 8. As DNA, the CDR3 is TGTGCCAGCAGTCTCGGGACAGGGACCGTTCAGCCCCAGCATTTT. Its translation is CASSLGTGTVQPQHF.